Here is one T cell receptor beta chain with its context. As yet, its antigen is unknown. All patients experienced relapse after autologous stem cell transplantation, and brentuximab vedotin exposure was variable. Patients' outcomes at their best amounted to complete response, partial response or progressive disease. The record originates from a study of PD-1 blockade in classical Hodgkin lymphoma. About the research overall: Patients were infused with nivolumab 3 mg/kg every 2 weeks. Whole-study findings and limits: For complete responders, baseline diversity was comparable to that of newly diagnosed patients. By C4D1, CD4+ diversity increased significantly, especially in complete responders.

This table comes from immunoSEQ multiplex PCR, and its TCRdb copy is limited to in-frame clones, with some not included. The table records tens of thousands of clones, about 65% of them present only once. This TCR was recovered from a human donor with classical Hodgkin lymphoma. Sequences were derived from peripheral blood mononuclear cells (PBMCs), sampled at baseline.

CDR3 amino acids: CASKRTPYQREELFF. DNA of the CDR3: TGTGCCAGCAAACGGACCCCATACCAACGCGAGGAGCTGTTTTTT. The J gene is TRBJ2-2, the V gene TRBV27, with unresolved D. This CDR3 comprises 15 residues. Trimming removed 7 bases from V and 10 bases from J, with 22 bases in between. Germline V lookup: CDR1 MNHEY, CDR2 SMNVEV (reference sequence).